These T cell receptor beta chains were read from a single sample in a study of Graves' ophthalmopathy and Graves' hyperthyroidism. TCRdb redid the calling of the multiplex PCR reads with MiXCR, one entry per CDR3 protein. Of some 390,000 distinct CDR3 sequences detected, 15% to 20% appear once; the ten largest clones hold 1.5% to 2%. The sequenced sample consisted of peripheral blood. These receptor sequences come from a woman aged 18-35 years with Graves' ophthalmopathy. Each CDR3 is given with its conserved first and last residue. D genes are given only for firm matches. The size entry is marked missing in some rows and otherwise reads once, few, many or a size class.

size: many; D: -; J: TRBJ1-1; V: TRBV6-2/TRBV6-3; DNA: TGTGCCAGCAGTTATGGGCAGGGAGCTTTCTTT; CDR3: CASSYGQGAFF
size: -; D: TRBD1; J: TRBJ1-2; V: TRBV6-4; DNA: TGTGCCAGCACCGCAACCGGGACAGGGTTCGGTGGCTACACCTTC; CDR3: CASTATGTGFGGYTF
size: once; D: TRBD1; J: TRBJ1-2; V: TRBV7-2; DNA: TGTGCCAGCAGCTTCGGACAGGGGATCGGTGGCTACACCTTC; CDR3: CASSFGQGIGGYTF
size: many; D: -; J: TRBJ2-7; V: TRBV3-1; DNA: TGTGCCAGCAGCCGATCGGGACTGCGGAACGAGCAGTACTTC; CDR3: CASSRSGLRNEQYF
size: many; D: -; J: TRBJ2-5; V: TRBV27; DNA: TGTGCCAGCAGTTTACATAGAGGGTTATTAGGGACCCAGTACTTC; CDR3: CASSLHRGLLGTQYF
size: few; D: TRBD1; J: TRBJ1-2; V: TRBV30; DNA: TGTGCCTCGGGACAGGGGCTTACCTATGGCTACACCTTC; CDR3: CASGQGLTYGYTF
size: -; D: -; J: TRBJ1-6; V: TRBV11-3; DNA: TGTGCCAGCAGCTTAAGTTCCTCACCAGGCATACCCCTCCACTTT; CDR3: CASSLSSSPGIPLHF
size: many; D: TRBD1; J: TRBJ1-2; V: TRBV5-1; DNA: TGCGCCAGCAGAAAACTCCCTTCAGGGGGAGAAAACTATGGCTACACCTTC; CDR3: CASRKLPSGGENYGYTF
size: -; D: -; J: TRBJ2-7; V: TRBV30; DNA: TGTGCCTGGAGTGGGACTGAAGCCTACGAGCAGTACTTC; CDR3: CAWSGTEAYEQYF
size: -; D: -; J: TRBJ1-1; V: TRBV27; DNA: TGTGCCAGCAGTCTGGGGGGGGAGGGGCGGGCTTTCTTT; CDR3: CASSLGGEGRAFF
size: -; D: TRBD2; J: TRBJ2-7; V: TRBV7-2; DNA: TGTGCCAGCAGCTTTAAGGAGACTAGCGGCTACGAGCAGTACTTC; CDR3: CASSFKETSGYEQYF
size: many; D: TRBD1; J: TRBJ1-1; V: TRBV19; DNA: TGTGCCAGTAGGGACTGGACAGGAGTGAACACTGAAGCTTTCTTT; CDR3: CASRDWTGVNTEAFF
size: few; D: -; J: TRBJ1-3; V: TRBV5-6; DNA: TGTGCCAGCAGCAGGACACGAACTGGAAACACCATATATTTT; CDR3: CASSRTRTGNTIYF
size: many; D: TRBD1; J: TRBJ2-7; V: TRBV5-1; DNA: TGCGCCAGCACCCCGATAGGGGGCCCCACCTACGAGCAGTACTTC; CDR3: CASTPIGGPTYEQYF
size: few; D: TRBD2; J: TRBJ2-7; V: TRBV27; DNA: TGTGCCAGCAGTCCTAGCGGGAGCAACGAGCAGTACTTC; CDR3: CASSPSGSNEQYF
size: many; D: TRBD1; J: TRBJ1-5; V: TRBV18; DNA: TGTGCCAGCTCGCCCCCGGGACAGGGGGTTCAGCCCCAGCATTTT; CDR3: CASSPPGQGVQPQHF
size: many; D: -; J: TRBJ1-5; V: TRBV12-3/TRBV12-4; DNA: TGTGCCAGCAGTTTATACCGAGGCAATCAGCCCCAGCATTTT; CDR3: CASSLYRGNQPQHF
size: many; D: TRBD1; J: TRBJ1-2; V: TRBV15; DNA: TGTGCCACCAGCAGAGACGGACAGGGAGGTAACTATGGCTACACCTTC; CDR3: CATSRDGQGGNYGYTF
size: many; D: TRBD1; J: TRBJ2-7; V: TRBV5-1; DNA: TGCGCCAGCAGCTTGGTAAGGACAGGGGCCTCCTACGAGCAGTACTTC; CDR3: CASSLVRTGASYEQYF
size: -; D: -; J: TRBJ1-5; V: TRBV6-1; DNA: TGTGCCAGCAAGACAGGAGCATATAACAATCAGCCCCAGCATTTT; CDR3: CASKTGAYNNQPQHF
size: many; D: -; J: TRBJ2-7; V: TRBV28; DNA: TGTGCCAGCAGTTCTCATAGCTCCTACGAGCAGTACTTC; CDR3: CASSSHSSYEQYF
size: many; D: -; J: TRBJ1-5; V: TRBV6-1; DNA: TGTGCCAGCAGCCCCGGCGCCTTGGGGAATCAGCCCCAGCATTTT; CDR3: CASSPGALGNQPQHF
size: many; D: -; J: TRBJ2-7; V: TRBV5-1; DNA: TGCGCCAGCAGCCCGGGGGCCCTGATGGATGACGAGCAGTACTTC; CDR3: CASSPGALMDDEQYF
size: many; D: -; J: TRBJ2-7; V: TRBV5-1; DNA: TGCGCCAGCAGCGAGCCACAAGGGGCACAGTACTTC; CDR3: CASSEPQGAQYF
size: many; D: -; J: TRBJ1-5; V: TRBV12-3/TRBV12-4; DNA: TGTGCCAGCAGTTTTTCTGGGGGGGGTCAGCCCCAGCATTTT; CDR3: CASSFSGGGQPQHF
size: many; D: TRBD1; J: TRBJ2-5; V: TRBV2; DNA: TGTGCCAGCAGGAGTGGACAGGGAGGTTATCAAGAGACCCAGTACTTC; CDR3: CASRSGQGGYQETQYF
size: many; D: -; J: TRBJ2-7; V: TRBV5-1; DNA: TGCGCCAGCAGCAACCGGGACACCGGATATTCCTCCTACGAGCAGTACTTC; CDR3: CASSNRDTGYSSYEQYF
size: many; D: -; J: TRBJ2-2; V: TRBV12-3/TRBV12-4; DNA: TGTGCCAGCAGCTCCCGAATTGTGGACAGCACCGGGGAGCTGTTTTTT; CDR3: CASSSRIVDSTGELFF